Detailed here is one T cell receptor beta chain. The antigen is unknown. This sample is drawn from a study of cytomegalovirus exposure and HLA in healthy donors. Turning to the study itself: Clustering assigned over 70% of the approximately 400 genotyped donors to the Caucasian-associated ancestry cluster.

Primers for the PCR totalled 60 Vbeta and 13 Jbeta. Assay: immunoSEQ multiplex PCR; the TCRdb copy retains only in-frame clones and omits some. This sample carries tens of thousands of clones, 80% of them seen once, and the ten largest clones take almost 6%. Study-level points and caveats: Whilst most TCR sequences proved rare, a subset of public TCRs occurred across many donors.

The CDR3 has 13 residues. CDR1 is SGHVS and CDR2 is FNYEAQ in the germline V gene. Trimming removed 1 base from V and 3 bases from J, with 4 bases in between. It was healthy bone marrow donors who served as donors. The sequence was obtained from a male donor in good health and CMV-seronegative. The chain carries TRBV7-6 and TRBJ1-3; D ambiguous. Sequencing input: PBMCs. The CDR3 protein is CASSLGYGNTIYF. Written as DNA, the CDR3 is TGTGCCAGCAGCTTAGGTTATGGAAACACCATATATTTT.